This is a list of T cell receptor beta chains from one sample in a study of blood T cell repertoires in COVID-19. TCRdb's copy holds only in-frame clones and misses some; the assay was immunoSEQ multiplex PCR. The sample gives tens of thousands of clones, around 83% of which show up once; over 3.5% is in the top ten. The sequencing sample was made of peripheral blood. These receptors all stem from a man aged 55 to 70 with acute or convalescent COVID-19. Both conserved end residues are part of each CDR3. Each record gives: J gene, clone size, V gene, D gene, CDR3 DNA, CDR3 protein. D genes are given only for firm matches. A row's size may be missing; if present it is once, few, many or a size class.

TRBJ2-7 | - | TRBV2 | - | TGTGCCAGCTCAGAGGGAGTACTTAGCTACGAGCAGTACTTC | CASSEGVLSYEQYF
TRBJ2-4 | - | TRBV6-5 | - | TGTGCCAGCAGTTTGTCGGGTGAGGGAGGAAACATTCAGTACTTC | CASSLSGEGGNIQYF
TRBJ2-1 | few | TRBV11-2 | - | TGTGCCAGCAGCTTGGGAGAGACGCCTTACAATGAGCAGTTCTTC | CASSLGETPYNEQFF
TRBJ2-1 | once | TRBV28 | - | TGTGCCAGCTCCTCCTCCGGGCAGAAGCGGAATGAGCAGTTCTTC | CASSSSGQKRNEQFF
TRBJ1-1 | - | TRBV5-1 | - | TGCGCCAGCAGCTTGGTCGGGAGGCCCGACACTGAAGCTTTCTTT | CASSLVGRPDTEAFF
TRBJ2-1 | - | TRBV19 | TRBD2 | TGTGCCAGTAGTATCGTCGCGGGGGGGCTGAATGAGCAGTTCTTC | CASSIVAGGLNEQFF
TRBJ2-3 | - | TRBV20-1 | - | TGCAGTGCTAGTATGTTCCGCCGGGGCACAGATACGCAGTATTTT | CSASMFRRGTDTQYF
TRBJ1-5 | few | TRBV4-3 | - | TGCGCCAGCAGCCCCCCCGGAGGTCAGCCCCAGCATTTT | CASSPPGGQPQHF
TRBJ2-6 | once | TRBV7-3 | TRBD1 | TGTGCCAGCAGCCCAGGGGGCTCTGGGGCCAACGTCCTGACTTTC | CASSPGGSGANVLTF
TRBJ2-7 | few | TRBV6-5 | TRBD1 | TGTGCCAGCAGTAGAGGGACAGGGGATTCCTACGAGCAGTACTTC | CASSRGTGDSYEQYF
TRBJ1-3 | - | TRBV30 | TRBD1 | TGTGCCTGGGGACAGGGATACTCTGGAAACACCATATATTTT | CAWGQGYSGNTIYF
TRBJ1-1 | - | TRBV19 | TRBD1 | TGTGCCAGTAGTATGGGCGCAGGGGGCGTCACTGAAGCTTTCTTT | CASSMGAGGVTEAFF
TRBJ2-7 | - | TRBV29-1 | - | TGCAGCGTTGAAGCCCTACAACGGGACACAGTCTACGAGCAGTACTTC | CSVEALQRDTVYEQYF
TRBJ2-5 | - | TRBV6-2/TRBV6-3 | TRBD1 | TGTGCCAGCAGCTTTGCCGGGACAGGTGGCGAGACCCAGTACTTC | CASSFAGTGGETQYF
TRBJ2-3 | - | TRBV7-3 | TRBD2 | TGTGCCAGCAGCTTAATAGCGGGAGCCACAGATACGCAGTATTTT | CASSLIAGATDTQYF
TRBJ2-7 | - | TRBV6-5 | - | TGTGCCAGCAGTTTGGGCTTAGGGAGGTCCTACGAGCAGTACTTC | CASSLGLGRSYEQYF
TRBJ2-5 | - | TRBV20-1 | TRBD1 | TGCAGTGCTTGGACAGGGACGACCCAGTACTTC | CSAWTGTTQYF
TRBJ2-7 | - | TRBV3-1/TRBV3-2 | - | TGTGCCAGCAGCCAGTTAGCCTTCACGGGGGAGCAGTACTTC | CASSQLAFTGEQYF
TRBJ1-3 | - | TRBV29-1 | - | TGCAGCGTTGAAGATCTCCATGGGGGCAGTACCTCTGGAAACACCATATATTTT | CSVEDLHGGSTSGNTIYF
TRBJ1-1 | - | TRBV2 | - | TGTGCCAGCAGTGAAAGGGGTTCGTATGGGATAACGAACACTGAAGCTTTCTTT | CASSERGSYGITNTEAFF
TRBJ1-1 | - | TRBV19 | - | TGTGCCAGTAGTATAGTATGGTGGAGACAGCCGAACACTGAAGCTTTCTTT | CASSIVWWRQPNTEAFF
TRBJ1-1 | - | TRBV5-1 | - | TGCGCCAGCAGCTCCACAACGAACACTGAAGCTTTCTTT | CASSSTTNTEAFF
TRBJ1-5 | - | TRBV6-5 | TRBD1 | TGTGCCAGCAGTTCCATGAACAGGGGAGGCAATCAGCCCCAGCATTTT | CASSSMNRGGNQPQHF
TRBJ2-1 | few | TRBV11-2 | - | TGTGCCAGCAGCCAAGGGGGGGGGCAGTTCTTC | CASSQGGGQFF
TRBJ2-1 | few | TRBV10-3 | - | TGTGCCATCACCCGTGAGGGGCGGGGATCCTACAATGAGCAGTTCTTC | CAITREGRGSYNEQFF
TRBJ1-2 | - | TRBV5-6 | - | TGTGCCAGCAGCTTGAGCGGGGCGTCGGTGGGCTACACCTTC | CASSLSGASVGYTF
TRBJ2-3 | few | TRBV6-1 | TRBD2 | TGTGCCAGCAGTGATACTAGCGGGGGATCAGATACGCAGTATTTT | CASSDTSGGSDTQYF
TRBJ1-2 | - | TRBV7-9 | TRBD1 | TGTGCCAGCAGCGCCGGACAGGGCGAGAGTGGCTACACCTTC | CASSAGQGESGYTF
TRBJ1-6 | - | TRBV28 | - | TGTGCCAGCAGTTTCCCCGGGGTATCACCCCTCCACTTT | CASSFPGVSPLHF
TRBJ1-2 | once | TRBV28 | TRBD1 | TGTGCCAGCAGTTTGACAGGGAACTATGGCTACACCTTC | CASSLTGNYGYTF
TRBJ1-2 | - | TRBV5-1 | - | TGCGCCAGCAGCTTTGGGCAGTTAGGCTATGGCTACACCTTC | CASSFGQLGYGYTF
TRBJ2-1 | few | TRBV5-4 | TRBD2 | TGTGCCAGCAGCTTGGGGACTAGCAATGAGCAGTTCTTC | CASSLGTSNEQFF
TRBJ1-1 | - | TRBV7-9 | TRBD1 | TGTGCCAGCAGCTTAGGGGGGACAGCGAACACTGAAGCTTTCTTT | CASSLGGTANTEAFF
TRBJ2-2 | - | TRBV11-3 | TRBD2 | TGTGCCAGCAGCCCCCGACTAGCGGGGAACACCGGGGAGCTGTTTTTT | CASSPRLAGNTGELFF
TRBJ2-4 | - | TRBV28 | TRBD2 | TGTGCCAGCAGTTTAAGCGGGAGAGCCAAAAACATTCAGTACTTC | CASSLSGRAKNIQYF
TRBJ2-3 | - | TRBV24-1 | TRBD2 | TGTGCCACCTCCCGGCGAAGCGGGGGCACAGATACGCAGTATTTT | CATSRRSGGTDTQYF
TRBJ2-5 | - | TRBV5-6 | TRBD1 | TGTGCCAGCAGCTTGGGACAGGGGGCCGTCCAAGAGACCCAGTACTTC | CASSLGQGAVQETQYF
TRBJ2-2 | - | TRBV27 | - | TGTGCCAGCAGTTTTCAGACCATGGGCCCCGGGGAGCTGTTTTTT | CASSFQTMGPGELFF
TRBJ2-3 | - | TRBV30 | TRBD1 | TGTGCCTCTTCAGGGGGACGAGTTCCGACAGATACGCAGTATTTT | CASSGGRVPTDTQYF
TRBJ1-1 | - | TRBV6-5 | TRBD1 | TGTGCCAGCAGTTCCACGGGGGACAGGGTAGCTTTCTTT | CASSSTGDRVAFF
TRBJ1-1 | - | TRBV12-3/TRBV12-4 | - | TGTGCCAGCAGTTTCTCTATGAACACTGAAGCTTTCTTT | CASSFSMNTEAFF
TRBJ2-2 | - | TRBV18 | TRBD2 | TGTGCCAGCTCACCACGGGCGGGGGCGAACACCGGGGAGCTGTTTTTT | CASSPRAGANTGELFF
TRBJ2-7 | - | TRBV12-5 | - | TGTGCTAGTGGTTTGTTCCAGTCATCAGGGGCCCCCTACGAGCAGTACTTC | CASGLFQSSGAPYEQYF
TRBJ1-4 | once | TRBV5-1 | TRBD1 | TGCGCCAGCAACAGAAGACAGGGGCCTAATGAAAAACTGTTTTTT | CASNRRQGPNEKLFF
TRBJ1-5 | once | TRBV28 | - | TGTGCCAGCAGTGTCCAGTATAGCAATCAGCCCCAGCATTTT | CASSVQYSNQPQHF
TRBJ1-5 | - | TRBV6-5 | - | TGTGCCAGCAGTTACTCAGGGGTAGGCAATCAGCCCCAGCATTTT | CASSYSGVGNQPQHF
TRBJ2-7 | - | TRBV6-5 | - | TGTGCCAGCAGTCGCACCAGGGGCTACGAGCAGTACTTC | CASSRTRGYEQYF